This T cell receptor (beta chain) was sequenced for a study of response to subunit inactivated influenza vaccine. Findings of the study overall: Every seasonal influenza vaccination brings in few new T cells, the authors suggested.

This clonotype has a handful of counts. Antigen: not known. V shed 10 bases, J shed 2 bases, and the junction held 4 bases outside the gene matches. Germline V gene sequence: CDR1 LNHDA, CDR2 SQIVND (reference sequence). The CDR3 extends over 12 amino acids. TCRdb re-called the RT-PCR reads through MiXCR, storing one row per CDR3 protein. The sample consists of more than 450,000 distinct CDR3 sequences, 7.5% to 8.5% of them appearing once. The genes are TRBV19 and TRBJ1-2; 7 nucleotides line up with TRBD1. The specimen was PBMCs from blood, collected less than 30 months after vaccination. This TCR derives from a man between 50 and 75 years old who received an inactivated influenza vaccine. This CDR3 is CAIRGGNYGYTF. CDR3 coding DNA: TGTGCCATTCGAGGGGGCAACTATGGCTACACCTTC.